This T cell receptor beta chain was recorded in a study of OX40 agonist ivuxolimab in advanced cancers. Repertoires were generated with immunoSEQ multiplex PCR, while TCRdb's copy carries only in-frame clones and drops some. In the table there are about 36,000 clones, approximately 90% of which are singletons. The CDR3 consists of 12 residues. CDR1 and CDR2 (germline): SGHNT, YYREEE (reference sequence). J lost 4 bases, V lost 5 bases, and 3 bases had no gene match. The V and J genes are TRBV5-4 and TRBJ2-7; 7 positions agree with TRBD1. The sequence derives from an adult with an advanced solid tumor such as melanoma, head and neck, liver or kidney cancer. The source material was CD4+ or CD8+ T cells sorted from blood, sampled in a trial of the OX40 agonist ivuxolimab. The CDR3 sequence: CASSADRYEQYF. CDR3 bases: TGTGCCAGCAGTGCGGACAGGTACGAGCAGTACTTC. The variable domain in full, with the rest retrieved from reference TRBV5-4 and TRBJ2-7, is ETGVTQSPTHLIKTRGQQVTLRCSSQSGHNTVSWYQQALGQGPQFIFQYYREEENGRGNFPPRFSGLQFPNYSSELNVNALELDDSALYLCASSADRYEQYFGPGTRLTVT.